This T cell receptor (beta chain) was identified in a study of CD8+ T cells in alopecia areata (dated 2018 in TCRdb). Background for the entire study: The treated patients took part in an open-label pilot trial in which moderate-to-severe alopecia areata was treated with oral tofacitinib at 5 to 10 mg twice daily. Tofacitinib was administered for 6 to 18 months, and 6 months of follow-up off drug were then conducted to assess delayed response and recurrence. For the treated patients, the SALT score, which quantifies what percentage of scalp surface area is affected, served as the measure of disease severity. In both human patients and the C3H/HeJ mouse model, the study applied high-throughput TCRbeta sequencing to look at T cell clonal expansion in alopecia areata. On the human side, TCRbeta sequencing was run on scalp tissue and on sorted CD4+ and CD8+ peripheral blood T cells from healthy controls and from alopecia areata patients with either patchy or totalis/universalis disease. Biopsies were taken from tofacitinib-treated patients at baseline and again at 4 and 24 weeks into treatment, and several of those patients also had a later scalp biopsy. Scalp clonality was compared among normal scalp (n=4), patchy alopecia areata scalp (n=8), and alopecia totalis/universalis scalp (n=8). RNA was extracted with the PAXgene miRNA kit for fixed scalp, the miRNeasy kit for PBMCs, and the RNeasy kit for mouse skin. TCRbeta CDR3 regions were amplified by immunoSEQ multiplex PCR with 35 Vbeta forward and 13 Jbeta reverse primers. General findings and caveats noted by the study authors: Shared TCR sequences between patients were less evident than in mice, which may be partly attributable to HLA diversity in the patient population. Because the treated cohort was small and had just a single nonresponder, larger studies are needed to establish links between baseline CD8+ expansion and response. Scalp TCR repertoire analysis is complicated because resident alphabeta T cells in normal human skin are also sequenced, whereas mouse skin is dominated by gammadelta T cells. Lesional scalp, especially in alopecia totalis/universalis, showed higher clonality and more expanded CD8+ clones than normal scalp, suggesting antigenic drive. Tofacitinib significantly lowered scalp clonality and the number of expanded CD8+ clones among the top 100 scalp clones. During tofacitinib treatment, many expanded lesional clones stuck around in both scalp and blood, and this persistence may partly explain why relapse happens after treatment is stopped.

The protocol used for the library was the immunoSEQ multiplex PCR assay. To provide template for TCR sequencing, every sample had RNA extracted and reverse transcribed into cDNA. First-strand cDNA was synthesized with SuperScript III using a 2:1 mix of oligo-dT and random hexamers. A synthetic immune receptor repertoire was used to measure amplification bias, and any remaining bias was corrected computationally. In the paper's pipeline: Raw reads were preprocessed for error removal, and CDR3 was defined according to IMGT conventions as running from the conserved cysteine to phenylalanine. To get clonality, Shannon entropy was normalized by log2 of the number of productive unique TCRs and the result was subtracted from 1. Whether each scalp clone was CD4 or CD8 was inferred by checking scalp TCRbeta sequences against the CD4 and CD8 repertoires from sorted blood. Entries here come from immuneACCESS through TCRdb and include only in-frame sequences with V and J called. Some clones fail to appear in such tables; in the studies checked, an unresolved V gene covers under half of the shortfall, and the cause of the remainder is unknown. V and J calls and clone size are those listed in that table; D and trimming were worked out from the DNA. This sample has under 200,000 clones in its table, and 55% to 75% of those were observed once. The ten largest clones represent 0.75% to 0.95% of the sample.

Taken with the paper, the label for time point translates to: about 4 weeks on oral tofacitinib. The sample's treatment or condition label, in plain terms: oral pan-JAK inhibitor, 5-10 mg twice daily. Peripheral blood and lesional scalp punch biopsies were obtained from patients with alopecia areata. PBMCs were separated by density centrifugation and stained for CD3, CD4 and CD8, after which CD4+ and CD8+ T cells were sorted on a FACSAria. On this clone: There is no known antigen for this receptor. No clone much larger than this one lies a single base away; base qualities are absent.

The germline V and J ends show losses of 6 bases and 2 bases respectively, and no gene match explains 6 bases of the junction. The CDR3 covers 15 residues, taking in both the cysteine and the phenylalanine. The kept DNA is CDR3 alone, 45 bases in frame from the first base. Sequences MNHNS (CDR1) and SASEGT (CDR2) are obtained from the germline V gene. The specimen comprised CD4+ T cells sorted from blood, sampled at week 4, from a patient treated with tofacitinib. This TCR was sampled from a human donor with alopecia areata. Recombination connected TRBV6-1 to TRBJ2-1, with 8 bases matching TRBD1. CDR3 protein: CASSPDRGTYNEQFF. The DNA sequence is TGTGCCAGCAGCCCAGACAGGGGAACCTACAATGAGCAGTTCTTC.